This T cell receptor (beta chain) came from a study of blood T cell repertoires in COVID-19. On the study more broadly: Acute and convalescent COVID-19 samples came from the United States, Italy and Spain.

In the original analysis: Quantification of nucleated cells was approximated via reference gene primer amplification. The method was immunoSEQ multiplex PCR; TCRdb's version includes in-frame clones alone and lacks a portion of them. V and J calls and clone size are copied from that table; D and trimming were computed from the DNA. This table holds around 200,000 clones, less than 90% found once. Per germline, CDR1 GTSNPN and CDR2 SVGIG (reference sequence). The CDR3 runs 13 residues. V was clipped by 0 bases and J by 4 bases, with 9 bases between them. The V gene is TRBV30, the J gene TRBJ1-1; possible D gene TRBD1, 5 bases. This clonotype was sampled from a woman between 45 and 60 years old with acute or convalescent COVID-19. Sequenced input: peripheral blood. CDR3 residues: CAWSVQGFTEAFF. The DNA of the CDR3 is TGTGCCTGGAGTGTCCAGGGCTTCACTGAAGCTTTCTTT.